This T cell receptor delta chain was identified during a study of gamma delta lymphoproliferative disorders and STAT genes. Points from the study as a whole: Low-frequency NGS calls may be less specific, so public or private leukemic clones need confirmation.

The CDR3 totals 15 residues. Germline loops: CDR1 GEAIGNYY, CDR2 EKD. On this clone itself: The antigen is not known. The protein given by TCRdb reflects a much larger clone and differs at residue 14 from this DNA's translation, likely from a read error; the protein shown is the DNA's translation.

TCRdb reanalysed the multiplex PCR reads via CATT. The sample includes about 1,500 delta-chain clones, approximately 2% of them seen just once. Sequencing used genomic DNA taken from PBMCs of patients and controls. Age- and sex-matched healthy adult donors provided control blood. The receptor was isolated from a human donor in good health. The specimen sequenced was blood. V is TRDV2 and J is TRDJ1, with 7 bases aligning to TRDD3. CDR3 sequence reads: CACDTVGENTDKLTF. Here the CDR3 DNA reads TGTGCCTGTGACACCGTGGGGGAAAACACCGATAAACTCACCTTT.